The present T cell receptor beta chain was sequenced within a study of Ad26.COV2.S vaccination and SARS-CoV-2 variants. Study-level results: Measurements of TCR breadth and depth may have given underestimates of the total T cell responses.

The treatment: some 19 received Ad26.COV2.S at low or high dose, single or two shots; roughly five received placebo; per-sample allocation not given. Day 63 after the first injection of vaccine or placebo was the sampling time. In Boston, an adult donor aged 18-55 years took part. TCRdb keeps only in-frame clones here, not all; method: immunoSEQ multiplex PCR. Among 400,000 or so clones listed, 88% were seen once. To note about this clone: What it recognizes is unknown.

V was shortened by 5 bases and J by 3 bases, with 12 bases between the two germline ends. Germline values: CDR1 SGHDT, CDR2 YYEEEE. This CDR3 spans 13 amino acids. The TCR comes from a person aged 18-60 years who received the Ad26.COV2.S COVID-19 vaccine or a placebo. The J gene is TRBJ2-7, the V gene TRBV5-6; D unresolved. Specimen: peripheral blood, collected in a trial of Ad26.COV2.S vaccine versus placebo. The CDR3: CASSSDRYYEQYF. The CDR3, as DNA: TGTGCCAGCAGTTCAGACCGATACTACGAGCAGTACTTC.